This T cell receptor beta chain was identified during a study of T cell responses to AZD1222 COVID-19 vaccine. The protocol was immunoSEQ multiplex PCR, while the TCRdb copy is restricted to in-frame clones and leaves out a portion. The data hold around 160,000 clones, with about 91% observed a single time. Trimming took off 4 bases at V and 2 bases at J, with 11 bases between the two ends. Germline V CDR1 and CDR2: LNHDA, SQIVND (reference sequence). CDR3 length: 15 residues. The chain couples TRBV19 to TRBJ2-2, with a tentative D call TRBD1 (6 bases). The receptor comes from an adult who received the AZD1222 COVID-19 vaccine. The sample in question was peripheral blood, obtained 28 days after the second AZD1222 dose. CDR3 loop: CASSKPQGNTGELFF. The CDR3 DNA reads as TGTGCCAGTAGTAAGCCACAGGGAAACACCGGGGAGCTGTTTTTT.